This T cell receptor (beta chain) was found in a study of neurological immune-mediated disorders. This clonotype came up once. The antigen is unknown. Germline and junction disagree at one end, which may indicate a read error. The CDR3 runs 13 residues. CDR1 and CDR2 from the germline V gene are MNHNS and SASEGT. Whole-study findings and limits: TCR-beta repertoires seemed private in all groups, with no expanded CDR3 amino acid sequences shared. The multiple sclerosis repertoire cluster was not associated with any clinical or MRI feature.

The cDNA was synthesized by 5'RACE incorporating 10-nucleotide random UMIs. Sequencing of 15-18 subjects in each run yielded over 170 million TCR-beta sequences. TCRdb used MiXCR to reprocess the 5' RACE reads, holding one entry per CDR3 protein. Of 87,000 or so distinct CDR3 sequences in the sample, about 3.8% are singletons; the top ten hold around 6%. The chain recombines TRBV6-1 with TRBJ1-1; D unclear. Source material: PBMCs. This clonotype was obtained from a woman younger than 35 with multiple sclerosis. The CDR3 spells CASGGPSNTQAFF. The CDR3 DNA sequence: TGTGCCAGTGGTGGTCCAAGTAACACTCAAGCTTTCTTT.